This T cell receptor (beta chain) derives from a study of identical twins. Regarding the study as a whole: Analyses based on zero insertions could be partly confounded by invariant MAIT and iNKT cells. The study based its conclusions on cross-sectional statistical analysis and did not follow the same donors.

V gave up 1 base and J gave up 0 bases, with 10 bases separating them. Germline CDR1 and CDR2: SGHDT and YYEEEE. CDR3 size: 15 residues. Unique molecular identifiers were present on cDNA, and template switching added a universal primer site. TCRdb reanalysed the 5' RACE reads using MiXCR and keeps one entry per CDR3 protein. Among 1.5 million to 2 million distinct CDR3 sequences, under 35% were seen once, and the ten largest hold approximately 0.25%. With regard to this clonotype: The antigen is unknown.

The source material was cord blood. This chain connects TRBV5-6 to TRBJ1-2, with D uncertain. The sequence was collected from a newborn girl in good health. The CDR3 DNA reads TGTGCCAGCAGCTTGCCACAGACTACTAACTATGGCTACACCTTC. Translation gives CASSLPQTTNYGYTF. The full variable domain, completed using reference TRBV5-6 and TRBJ1-2, is DAGVTQSPTHLIKTRGQQVTLRCSPKSGHDTVSWYQQALGQGPQFIFQYYEEEERQRGNFPDRFSGHQFPNYSSELNVNALLLGDSALYLCASSLPQTTNYGYTFGSGTRLTVV.